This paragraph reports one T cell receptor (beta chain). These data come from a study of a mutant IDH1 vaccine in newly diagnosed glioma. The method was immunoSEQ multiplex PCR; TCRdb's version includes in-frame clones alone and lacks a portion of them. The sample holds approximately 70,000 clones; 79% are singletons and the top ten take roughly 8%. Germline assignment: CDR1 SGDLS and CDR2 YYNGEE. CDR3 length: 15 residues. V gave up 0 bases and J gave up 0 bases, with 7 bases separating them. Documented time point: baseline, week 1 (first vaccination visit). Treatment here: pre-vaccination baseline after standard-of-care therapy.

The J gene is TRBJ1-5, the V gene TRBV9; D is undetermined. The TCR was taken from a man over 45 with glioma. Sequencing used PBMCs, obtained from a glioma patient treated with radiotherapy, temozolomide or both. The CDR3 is CASSVGGDSNQPQHF. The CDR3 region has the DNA TGTGCCAGCAGCGTAGGTGGGGATAGCAATCAGCCCCAGCATTTT.